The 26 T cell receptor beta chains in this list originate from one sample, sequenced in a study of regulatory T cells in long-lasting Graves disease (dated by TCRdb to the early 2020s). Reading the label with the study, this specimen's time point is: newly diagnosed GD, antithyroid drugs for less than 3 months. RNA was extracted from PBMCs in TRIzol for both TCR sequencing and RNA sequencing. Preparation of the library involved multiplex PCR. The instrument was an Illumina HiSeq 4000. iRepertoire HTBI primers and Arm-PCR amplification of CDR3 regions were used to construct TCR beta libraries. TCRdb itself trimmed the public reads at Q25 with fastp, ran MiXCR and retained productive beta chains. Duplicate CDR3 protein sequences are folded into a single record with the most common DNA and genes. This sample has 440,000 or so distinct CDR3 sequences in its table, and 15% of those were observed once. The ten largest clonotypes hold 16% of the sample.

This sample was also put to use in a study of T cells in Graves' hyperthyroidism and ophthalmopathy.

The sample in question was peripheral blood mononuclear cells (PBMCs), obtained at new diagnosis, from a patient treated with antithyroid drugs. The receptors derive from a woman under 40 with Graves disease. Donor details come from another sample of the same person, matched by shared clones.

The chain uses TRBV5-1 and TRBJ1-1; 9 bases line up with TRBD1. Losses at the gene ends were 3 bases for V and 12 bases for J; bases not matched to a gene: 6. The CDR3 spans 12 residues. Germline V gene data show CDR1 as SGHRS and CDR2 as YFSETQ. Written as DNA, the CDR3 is TGCGCCAGCAGCTGGACAGGGGAACGGACTTTCTTT. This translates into CASSWTGERTFF. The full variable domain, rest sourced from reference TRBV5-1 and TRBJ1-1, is KAGVTQTPRYLIKTRGQQVTLSCSPISGHRSVSWYQQTPGQGLQFLFEYFSETQRNKGNFPGRFSGRQFSNSRSEMNVSTLELGDSALYLCASSWTGERTFFGQGTRLTVV.

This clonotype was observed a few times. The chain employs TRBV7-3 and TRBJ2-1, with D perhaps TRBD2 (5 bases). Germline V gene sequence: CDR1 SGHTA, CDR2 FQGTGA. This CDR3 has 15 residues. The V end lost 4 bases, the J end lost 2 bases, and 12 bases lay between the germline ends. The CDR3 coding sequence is TGTGCCAGCAGCTCCCGGGGAGCGGCCTACAATGAGCAGTTCTTC. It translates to CASSSRGAAYNEQFF.

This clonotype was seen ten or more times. The CDR3 sequence: CASSYSRRQMNTEAFF. In DNA form, the CDR3 reads TGTGCCAGCAGTTACTCTCGGCGGCAGATGAACACTGAAGCTTTCTTT. V is TRBV6-5 and J is TRBJ1-1; D uncertain. In germline, CDR1 is MNHEY, CDR2 SVGAGI. This CDR3 has 16 amino acids. V was clipped by 0 bases and J by 0 bases, with 11 bases between them.

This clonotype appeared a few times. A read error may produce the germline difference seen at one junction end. The CDR3 DNA follows: TGTGCCAGCAGTCCTCGACCAAATGGAGGCAATCAGCCCCGGCATTTT. Its protein is CASSPRPNGGNQPRHF. The V gene is TRBV12-3 or TRBV12-4, the J gene TRBJ1-5, with D hard to call. The length of the CDR3 is 16 residues.

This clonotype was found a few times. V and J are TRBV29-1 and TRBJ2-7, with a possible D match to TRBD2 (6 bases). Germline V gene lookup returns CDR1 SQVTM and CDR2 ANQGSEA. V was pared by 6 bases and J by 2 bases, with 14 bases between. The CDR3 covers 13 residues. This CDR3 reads CSVRDLKTYEQYF. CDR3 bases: TGCAGCGTCAGGGACTTAAAGACCTACGAGCAGTACTTC.

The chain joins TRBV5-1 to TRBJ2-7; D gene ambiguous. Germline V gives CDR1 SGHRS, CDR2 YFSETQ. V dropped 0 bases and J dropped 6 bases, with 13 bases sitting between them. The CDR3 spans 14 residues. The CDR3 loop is CASSLAGTTGEQYF. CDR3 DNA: TGCGCCAGCAGCTTGGCCGGCACCACTGGCGAGCAGTACTTC.

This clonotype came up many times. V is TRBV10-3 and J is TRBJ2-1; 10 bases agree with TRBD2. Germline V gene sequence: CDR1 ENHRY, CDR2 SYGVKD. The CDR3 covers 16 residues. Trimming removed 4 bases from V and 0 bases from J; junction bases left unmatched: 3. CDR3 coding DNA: TGTGCCATCAGTGCGTTAGCGGGGGGCTCCTACAATGAGCAGTTCTTC. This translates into CAISALAGGSYNEQFF.

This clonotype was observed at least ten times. The CDR3 region is CASSLGRIEQYF. In DNA, the CDR3 is TGTGCCAGCAGCTTAGGCCGAATCGAGCAGTACTTC. V and J are TRBV11-2 and TRBJ2-7; D remains ambiguous. V lost 1 base and J 6 bases, leaving 7 bases between the germline ends. This CDR3 comprises 12 residues. Germline lookup yields CDR1 SGHAT and CDR2 FQNNGV. The full variable domain, with the rest looked up from reference TRBV11-2 and TRBJ2-7, is EAGVAQSPRYKIIEKRQSVAFWCNPISGHATLYWYQQILGQGPKLLIQFQNNGVVDDSQLPKDRFSAERLKGVDSTLKIQPAKLEDSAVYLCASSLGRIEQYFGPGTRLTVT.

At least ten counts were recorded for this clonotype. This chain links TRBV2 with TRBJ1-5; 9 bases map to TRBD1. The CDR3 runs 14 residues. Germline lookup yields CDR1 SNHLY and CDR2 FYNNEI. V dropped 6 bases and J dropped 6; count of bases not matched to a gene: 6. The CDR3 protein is CASRQGQGGQPQHF. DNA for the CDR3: TGTGCCAGCAGACAGGGACAGGGTGGTCAGCCCCAGCATTTT.

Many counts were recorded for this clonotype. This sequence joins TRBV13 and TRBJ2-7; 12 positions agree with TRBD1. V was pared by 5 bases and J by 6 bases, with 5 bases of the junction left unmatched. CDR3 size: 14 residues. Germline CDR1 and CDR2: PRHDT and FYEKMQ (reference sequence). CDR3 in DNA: TGTGCCAGCAGCAGGAGGGACAGGGGGCCCGAGCAGTACTTC. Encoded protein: CASSRRDRGPEQYF.

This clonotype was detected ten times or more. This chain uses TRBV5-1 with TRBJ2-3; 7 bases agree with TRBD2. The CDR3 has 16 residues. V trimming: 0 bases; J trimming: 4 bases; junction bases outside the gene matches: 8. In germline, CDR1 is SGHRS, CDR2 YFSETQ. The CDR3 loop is CASSLAVGRVPDTQYF. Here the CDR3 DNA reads TGCGCCAGCAGCTTGGCTGTAGGGAGGGTCCCAGATACGCAGTATTTT. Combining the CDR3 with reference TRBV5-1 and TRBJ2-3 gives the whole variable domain KAGVTQTPRYLIKTRGQQVTLSCSPISGHRSVSWYQQTPGQGLQFLFEYFSETQRNKGNFPGRFSGRQFSNSRSEMNVSTLELGDSALYLCASSLAVGRVPDTQYFGPGTRLTVL.

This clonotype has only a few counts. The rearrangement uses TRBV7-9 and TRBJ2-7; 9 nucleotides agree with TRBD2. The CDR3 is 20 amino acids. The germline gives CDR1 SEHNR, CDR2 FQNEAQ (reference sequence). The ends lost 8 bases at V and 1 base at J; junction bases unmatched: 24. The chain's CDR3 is CASGGPPRPLTSGDSYEQYF. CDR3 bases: TGTGCCAGCGGAGGTCCGCCCCGTCCCTTGACTAGCGGAGATTCCTACGAGCAGTACTTC.

The CDR3 here is CASSFRLAGIQETQYF. The CDR3 coding sequence is TGTGCCAGCAGCTTCCGACTAGCGGGGATCCAAGAGACCCAGTACTTC. The chain is built from TRBV11-2 and TRBJ2-5, with 11 bases identical to TRBD2. The length of the CDR3 is 16 residues. Germline lookup yields CDR1 SGHAT and CDR2 FQNNGV. J lost 1 base, V lost 3 bases, and 4 bases had no gene match.

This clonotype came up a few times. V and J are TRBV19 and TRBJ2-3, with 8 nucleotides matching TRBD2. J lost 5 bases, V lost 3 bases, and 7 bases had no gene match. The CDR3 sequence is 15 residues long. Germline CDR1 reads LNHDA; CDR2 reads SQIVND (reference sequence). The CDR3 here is CASSIVREGIDTQYF. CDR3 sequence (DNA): TGTGCCAGTAGTATTGTCCGGGAGGGGATAGATACGCAGTATTTT. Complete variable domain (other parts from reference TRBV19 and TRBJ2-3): DGGITQSPKYLFRKEGQNVTLSCEQNLNHDAMYWYRQDPGQGLRLIYYSQIVNDFQKGDIAEGYSVSREKKESFPLTVTSAQKNPTAFYLCASSIVREGIDTQYFGPGTRLTVL.

CDR3 protein: CASIPREPDTQYF. DNA for the CDR3: TGTGCCAGCATACCGCGGGAGCCAGATACGCAGTATTTT. V and J are TRBV7-8 and TRBJ2-3; 7 bases are shared with TRBD2. Unmatched junction bases numbered 5, after V lost 7 bases and J lost 4 bases. Germline loops: CDR1 SGHVS, CDR2 FQNEAQ. The CDR3 loop spans 13 amino acids.

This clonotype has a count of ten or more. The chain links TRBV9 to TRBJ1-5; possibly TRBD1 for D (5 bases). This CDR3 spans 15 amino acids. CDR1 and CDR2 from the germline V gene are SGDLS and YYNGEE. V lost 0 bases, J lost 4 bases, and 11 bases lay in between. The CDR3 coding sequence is TGTGCCAGCAGCGTAGAACCTCAGGGTAATCAGCCCCAGCATTTT. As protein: CASSVEPQGNQPQHF.

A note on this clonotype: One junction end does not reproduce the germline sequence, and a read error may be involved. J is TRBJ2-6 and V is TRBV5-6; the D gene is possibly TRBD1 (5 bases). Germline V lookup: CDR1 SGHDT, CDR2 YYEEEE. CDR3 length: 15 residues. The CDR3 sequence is CASSGMGSGANALTF. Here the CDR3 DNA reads TGTGCCAGCAGCGGTATGGGCTCTGGGGCCAACGCCCTGACTTTC.

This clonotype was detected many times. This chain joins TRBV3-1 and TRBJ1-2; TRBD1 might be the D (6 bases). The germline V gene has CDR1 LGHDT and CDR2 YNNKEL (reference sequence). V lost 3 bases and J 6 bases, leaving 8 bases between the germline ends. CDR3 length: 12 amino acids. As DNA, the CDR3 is TGTGCCAGCAGCCATGGACAGCATGGCTACACCTTC. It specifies CASSHGQHGYTF. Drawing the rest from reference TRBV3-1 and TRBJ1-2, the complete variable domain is DTAVSQTPKYLVTQMGNDKSIKCEQNLGHDTMYWYKQDSKKFLKIMFSYNNKELIINETVPNRFSPKSPDKAHLNLHINSLELGDSAVYFCASSHGQHGYTFGSGTRLTVV.

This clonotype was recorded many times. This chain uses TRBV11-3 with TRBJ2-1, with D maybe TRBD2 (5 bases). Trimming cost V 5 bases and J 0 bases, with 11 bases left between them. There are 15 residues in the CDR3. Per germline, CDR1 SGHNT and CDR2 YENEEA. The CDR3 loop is CASSGLPISYNEQFF. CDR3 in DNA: TGTGCCAGCAGCGGACTGCCAATCTCCTACAATGAGCAGTTCTTC.

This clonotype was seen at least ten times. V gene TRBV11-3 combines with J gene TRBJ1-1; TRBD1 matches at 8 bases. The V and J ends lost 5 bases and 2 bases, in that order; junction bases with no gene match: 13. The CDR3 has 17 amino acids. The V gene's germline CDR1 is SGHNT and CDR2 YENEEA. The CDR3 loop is CASSHQDSPGGNTEAFF. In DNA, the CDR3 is TGTGCCAGCAGCCACCAAGACTCCCCAGGGGGCAACACTGAAGCTTTCTTT.

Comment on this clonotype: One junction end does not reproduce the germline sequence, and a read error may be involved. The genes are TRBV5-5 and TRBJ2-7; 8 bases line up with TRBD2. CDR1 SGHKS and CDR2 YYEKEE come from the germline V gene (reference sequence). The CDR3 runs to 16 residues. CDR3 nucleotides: TGTGCCAGCAGCTTGTCCACTAGCGGACAACAATACGAGCGGTACTTC. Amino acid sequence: CASSLSTSGQQYERYF.

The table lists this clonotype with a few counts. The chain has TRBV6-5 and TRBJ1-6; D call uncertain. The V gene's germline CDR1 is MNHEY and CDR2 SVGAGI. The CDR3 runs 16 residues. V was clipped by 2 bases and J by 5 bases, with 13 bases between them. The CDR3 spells CASSYPVEEDNSPLHF. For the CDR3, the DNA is TGTGCCAGCAGTTACCCGGTAGAGGAGGATAATTCACCCCTCCACTTT.

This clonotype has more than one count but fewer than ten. Here the CDR3 DNA reads TGTGCCAGCAGCTTAATGCGTGCGGAGACCCAGTACTTC. This encodes CASSLMRAETQYF. The chain is built from TRBV11-2 and TRBJ2-3, with D hard to call. Gene TRBJ2-5 matches the end of the DNA better, so the J call may be wrong. Germline values: CDR1 SGHAT, CDR2 FQNNGV. CDR3 length: 13 residues.

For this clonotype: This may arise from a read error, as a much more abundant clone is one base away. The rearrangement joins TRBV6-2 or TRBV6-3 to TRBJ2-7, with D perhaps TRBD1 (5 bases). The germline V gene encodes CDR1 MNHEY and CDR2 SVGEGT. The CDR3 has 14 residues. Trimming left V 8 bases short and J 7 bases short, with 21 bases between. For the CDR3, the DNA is TGTGCCAGCCAAGTGAACCTGGACACACTTGAGCAGTACTTC. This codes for CASQVNLDTLEQYF.

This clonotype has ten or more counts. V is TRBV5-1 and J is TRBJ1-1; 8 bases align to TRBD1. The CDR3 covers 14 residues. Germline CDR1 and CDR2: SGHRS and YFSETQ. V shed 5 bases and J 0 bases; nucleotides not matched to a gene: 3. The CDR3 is CASSPTGVNTEAFF. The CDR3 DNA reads TGCGCCAGCAGTCCGACAGGGGTGAACACTGAAGCTTTCTTT.

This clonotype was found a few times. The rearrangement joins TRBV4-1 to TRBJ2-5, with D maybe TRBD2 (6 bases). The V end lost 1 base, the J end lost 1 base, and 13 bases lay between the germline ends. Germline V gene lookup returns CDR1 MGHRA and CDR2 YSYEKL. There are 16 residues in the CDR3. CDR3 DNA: TGCGCCAGCAGCCAAGTAACGACGGGAGTCCAAGAGACCCAGTACTTC. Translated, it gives CASSQVTTGVQETQYF.